This TCR beta chain originates from a study of cytomegalovirus exposure and HLA in healthy donors. CDR1 is LNHDA, CDR2 SQIVND, per germline (reference sequence). V trimming: 3 bases; J trimming: 7 bases; junction bases outside the gene matches: 7. The CDR3 contains 15 residues. The study ran its PCR with 60 Vbeta and 13 Jbeta primers. Data came from immunoSEQ multiplex PCR; TCRdb stores just in-frame clones and leaves some out. The table lists under 100,000 clones, 81% of them singletons. The sequencing sample was made of PBMCs. The TCR originated in a woman in her seventies in good health and CMV-seropositive. The V and J genes are TRBV19 and TRBJ2-1; 9 bases are shared with TRBD1. CDR3 coding DNA: TGTGCCAGTAGTATGGCTGGGACAGGGTTGAATGAGCAGTTCTTC. It encodes CASSMAGTGLNEQFF.